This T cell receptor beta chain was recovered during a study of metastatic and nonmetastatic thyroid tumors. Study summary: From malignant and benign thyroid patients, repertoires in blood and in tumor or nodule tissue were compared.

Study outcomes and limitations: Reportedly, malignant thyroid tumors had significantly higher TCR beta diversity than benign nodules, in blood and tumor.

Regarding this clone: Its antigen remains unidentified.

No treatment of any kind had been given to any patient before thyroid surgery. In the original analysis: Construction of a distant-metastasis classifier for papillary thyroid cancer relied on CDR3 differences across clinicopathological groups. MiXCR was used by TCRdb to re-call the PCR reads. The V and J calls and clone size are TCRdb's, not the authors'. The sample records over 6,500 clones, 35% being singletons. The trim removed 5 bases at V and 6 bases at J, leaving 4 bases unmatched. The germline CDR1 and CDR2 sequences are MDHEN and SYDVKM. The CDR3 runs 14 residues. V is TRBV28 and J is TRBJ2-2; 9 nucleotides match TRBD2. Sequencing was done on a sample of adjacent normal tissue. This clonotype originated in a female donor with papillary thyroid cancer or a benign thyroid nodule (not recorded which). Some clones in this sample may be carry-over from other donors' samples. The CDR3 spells CASSRTSAAGELFF. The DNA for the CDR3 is TGTGCCAGCAGTCGGACTAGCGCTGCCGGGGAGCTGTTTTTT.